This TCR beta chain came from a study of blood T cell repertoires in COVID-19. Study information: There were acute and convalescent COVID-19 samples, and they came from the United States, Italy and Spain.

The germline V and J ends were trimmed by 7 bases and 4 bases, with 17 bases remaining between them. The CDR3 contains 15 residues. CDR1 is SNHLY, CDR2 FYNNEI, per germline. Original methodology: From reference gene primer amplification, estimates of nucleated cell counts were derived. The table came from immunoSEQ multiplex PCR; TCRdb's copy has only in-frame clones and leaves some out. The V and J calls and clone size come from that table; D and trimming were worked out from the DNA. The repertoire includes approximately 300,000 clones, 87% of them detected once, and 5.5% to 6% sits in the top ten.

V is TRBV2 and J is TRBJ1-5, with D perhaps matching TRBD1 (5 bases). The origin of this receptor is a woman in her 30s who had recovered from COVID-19. Material: PBMCs or T cells enriched from blood (not recorded which). The CDR3 DNA follows: TGTGCCAGCACCTCTGGGGCAGGAACTAATCAGCCCCAGCATTTT. Protein sequence: CASTSGAGTNQPQHF.